This T cell receptor beta chain was identified in a study of T cell repertoires in cytomegalovirus infection (dated by TCRdb to 2018 to 2020). A note on the overall study: Recently identified HLA-C-restricted CMV epitopes, whose presentation resists viral immunomodulation, were targeted by peptide stimulations together with well-studied HLA-B-restricted epitopes. Because public TCR beta signatures pointed to carriage of CMV infection together with the matching HLA type, the HLA type of each donor mattered for the analysis.

The cysteine opens and the phenylalanine closes a CDR3 of 14 amino acids. Only CDR3 DNA remains: 42 bases, in frame from the first base. The germline V gene encodes CDR1 SGHVS and CDR2 FNYEAQ. The V end loses 5 bases and the J end loses 4 bases, and a stretch of 11 bases separates them. These reads were obtained on an Illumina HiSeq 1500. TCRdb trimmed public reads at Q25 via fastp, called clones via MiXCR and kept in-frame beta chains. Each entry is one CDR3 protein sequence, shown with its most common DNA and genes. For this sample the table gives hundreds of thousands of distinct CDR3 sequences, of which 40% to 50% were detected only once. The leading ten clones occupy around 44% of the sample. Taken with the paper, the label for treatment or condition translates to: in vitro stimulation with specific CMV peptide epitopes to enrich CMV-specific T cells. Regarding this clonotype: No antigen is known for it. No much larger clone is present one base from it, and per-base qualities are unavailable.

The research as a whole found: In both this cohort and an independent roughly 360-donor cohort, the cumulative frequency of public TCR beta family members distinguished carriers of CMV infection plus the relevant HLA type. The ex vivo response was dominated by HLA-C-restricted CMV-specific TCR beta clonotypes, and the single most frequent clonotype in two of eight donors was supplied by these HLA-C-restricted clonotypes.

Sequencing was performed on cultured PBMCs, taken from culture after CMV antigen stimulation. This sequence originates from a human donor in good health (CMV status not recorded). Some clones in this sample may be carry-over from other donors' samples. The chain uses TRBV7-6 and TRBJ1-4, with an unclear D gene assignment. This receptor has the CDR3 CASSVDANNEKLFF. The DNA reads as follows: TGTGCCAGCAGCGTGGACGCAAATAATGAAAAACTGTTTTTT. Full variable domain (CDR3 extended with the reference TRBV7-6 and TRBJ1-4 proteins): GAGVSQSPRYKVTKRGQDVALRCDPISGHVSLYWYRQALGQGPEFLTYFNYEAQQDKSGLPNDRFSAERPEGSISTLTIQRTEQRDSAMYRCASSVDANNEKLFFGSGTQLSVL.